This record looks at one T cell receptor (beta chain) sequence and its context. The data derive from a study of blood T cell repertoires in COVID-19. Study overall: The United States, Italy and Spain supplied acute and convalescent COVID-19 samples. T cells, B-cell-depleted T cells, or PBMCs supplied cDNA or gDNA.

In the source study's methods: Scientists estimated how many nucleated cells there were by amplifying reference gene primers. Using immunoSEQ multiplex PCR, the repertoire was profiled, and TCRdb retains in-frame clones only, with some absent. V, J and clone size reflect that table, while D and trimming were determined from the DNA. The data hold over 150,000 clones, with roughly 83% observed a single time. From germline, CDR1 is SGHRS and CDR2 YFSETQ. V was shortened by 0 bases and J by 2 bases, with 3 bases between the two germline ends. The CDR3 consists of 13 residues. The specimen was peripheral blood. The sequence was collected from a woman aged 60-75 years with acute or convalescent COVID-19. This rearrangement joins TRBV5-1 to TRBJ1-5; D gene ambiguous. CDR3 amino acids: CASSLAGNQPQHF. CDR3 nucleotide sequence: TGCGCCAGCAGCTTGGCGGGCAATCAGCCCCAGCATTTT.